This T cell receptor (beta chain) emerged from a study of Ad26.COV2.S vaccination and SARS-CoV-2 variants. Study-level information: A participant enrolled in the COV1001 Ad26.COV2.S trial arm provided the sample.

The treatment: over 15 received Ad26.COV2.S at low or high dose, single or two shots; about 5 received placebo; per-sample allocation not given. Specimens were obtained on day 63 following the first vaccine or placebo injection. An Ad26 vector expressing Wuhan-strain SARS-CoV-2 spike constituted the vaccine. The repertoire was sequenced with immunoSEQ multiplex PCR; TCRdb's copy has only in-frame clones and lacks some. The sample yields fewer than 800,000 clones, around 89% seen once. V shed 4 bases, J shed 15 bases, and the junction held 7 bases outside the gene matches. CDR3 length equals 12 residues. CDR1 and CDR2 (germline): SGHDT, YYEEEE.

The specimen was peripheral blood, collected in a trial of Ad26.COV2.S vaccine versus placebo. This chain joins TRBV5-6 and TRBJ2-1; 10 bases agree with TRBD2. The clonotype originates from a person aged 18-65 years who received the Ad26.COV2.S COVID-19 vaccine or a placebo. The CDR3 sequence: CASSRLAGEAFF. DNA of the CDR3: TGTGCCAGCAGCCGTCTAGCGGGAGAGGCGTTCTTC.